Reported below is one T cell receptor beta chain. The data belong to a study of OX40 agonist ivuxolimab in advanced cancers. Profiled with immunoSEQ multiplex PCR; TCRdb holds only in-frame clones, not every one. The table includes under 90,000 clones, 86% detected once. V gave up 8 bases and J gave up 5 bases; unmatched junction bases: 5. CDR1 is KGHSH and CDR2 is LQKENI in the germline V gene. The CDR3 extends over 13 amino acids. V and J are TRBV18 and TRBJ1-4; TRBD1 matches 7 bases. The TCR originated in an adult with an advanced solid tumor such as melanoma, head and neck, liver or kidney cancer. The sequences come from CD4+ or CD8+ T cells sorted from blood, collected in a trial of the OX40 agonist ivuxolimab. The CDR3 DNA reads TGTGCCAGCGCCGGACAGGAGAATGAAAAACTGTTTTTT. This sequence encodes CASAGQENEKLFF.